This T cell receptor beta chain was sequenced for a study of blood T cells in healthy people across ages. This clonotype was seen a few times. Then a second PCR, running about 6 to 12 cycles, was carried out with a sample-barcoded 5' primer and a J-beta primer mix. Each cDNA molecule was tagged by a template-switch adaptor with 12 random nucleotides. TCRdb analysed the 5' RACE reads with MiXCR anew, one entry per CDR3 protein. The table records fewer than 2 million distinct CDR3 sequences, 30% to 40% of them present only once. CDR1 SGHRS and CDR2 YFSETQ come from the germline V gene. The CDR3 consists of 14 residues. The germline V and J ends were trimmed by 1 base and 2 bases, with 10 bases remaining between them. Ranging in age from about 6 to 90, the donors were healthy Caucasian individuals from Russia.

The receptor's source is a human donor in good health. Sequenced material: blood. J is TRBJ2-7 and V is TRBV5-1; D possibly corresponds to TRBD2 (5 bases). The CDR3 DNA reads TGCGCCAGCAGCTTGAATACTAGGACCTACGAGCAGTACTTC. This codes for CASSLNTRTYEQYF.